Detailed here is one TCR beta chain. The data were obtained in a study of neurological immune-mediated disorders. By 5'RACE with 10-nucleotide random UMIs, the cDNA was made. TCRdb itself ran the 5' RACE reads through MiXCR, one entry per CDR3 protein. This sample has tens of thousands of distinct CDR3 sequences, with 17% found just once. Germline V CDR1 and CDR2: MDHEN, SYDVKM. Trimming removed 1 base from V and 6 bases from J, with 12 bases in between. The CDR3 extends over 15 amino acids. Unsorted libraries were generated from 2 million PBMCs. These cells had been stored in RNAlater at -80 C. Sample: PBMCs. The V call is TRBV28, the J call TRBJ1-4, with no clear D. This TCR was sampled from a woman between 40 and 55 years old in good health. This chain's CDR3 is CASSLSGPEDEKLFF. The CDR3 nucleotides read TGTGCCAGCAGTTTATCTGGGCCAGAAGATGAAAAACTGTTTTTT.